These 23 T cell receptor beta chains originate from one sample sequenced in a study of cytomegalovirus exposure and HLA in healthy donors. Vbeta (60) and Jbeta (13) primers were used in the PCR. Assay: immunoSEQ multiplex PCR; the TCRdb copy retains only in-frame clones and omits some. This sample yields 140,000 or so clones, of which around 75% are seen a single time; around 1.7% belongs to the top ten. Sequencing input: PBMCs. Source of these receptors: a woman aged 40 to 55 in good health and CMV-seronegative.

The CDR3 bases are TGTGCCAGCAGCTTAGACAGGGCCTACGAGCAGTACTTC. It codes for CASSLDRAYEQYF. This chain joins TRBV11-2 and TRBJ2-7, with D perhaps matching TRBD1 (5 bases). Between the trimmed V and J ends, which lost 0 bases and 2 bases, there was a span of 5 bases. Germline V gene sequence: CDR1 SGHAT, CDR2 FQNNGV. The CDR3 is made up of 13 amino acids.

The V call is TRBV5-6, the J call TRBJ1-5, with 8 bases that match TRBD1. CDR3 length: 13 amino acids. In germline, CDR1 is SGHDT, CDR2 YYEEEE. V shed 3 bases and J 7 bases; nucleotides not matched to a gene: 3. CDR3 sequence reads: CASSWTGRQPQHF. The CDR3 DNA follows: TGTGCCAGCAGCTGGACAGGGCGGCAGCCCCAGCATTTT.

At least ten counts were recorded for this clone. The gene calls are TRBV6-4 and TRBJ1-1; no reliable D call. The V gene's germline CDR1 is MRHNA and CDR2 SNTAGT. This CDR3 has 15 amino acids. The ends were cut back, 0 bases at V and 6 bases at J, with 14 bases in the middle. The CDR3 bases are TGTGCCAGCAGTGACTCGTTTGAAGGAGCCGCTGAAGCTTTCTTT. It yields the protein CASSDSFEGAAEAFF.

The V call is TRBV28, the J call TRBJ2-5, with TRBD2 as a possible D gene (5 bases). Per the germline V gene, CDR1 is MDHEN and CDR2 is SYDVKM. Between the trimmed V and J ends, which lost 3 bases and 11 bases, there was a span of 10 bases. The CDR3 is 11 amino acids. The CDR3 DNA sequence: TGTGCCAGCAGTTTTGTCTGGGAGCAGTACTTC. Its protein is CASSFVWEQYF.

This chain uses TRBV7-9 with TRBJ2-3; D may be TRBD2 (6 bases). The V end was cut by 3 bases, the J end by 1 base, with 11 bases between. Germline V CDR1 and CDR2: SEHNR, FQNEAQ (reference sequence). This CDR3 is 15 amino acids long. This chain's CDR3 is CASSFIGGGTDTQYF. The CDR3 region has the DNA TGTGCCAGCAGCTTCATTGGAGGGGGCACAGATACGCAGTATTTT.

For this clone: Other DNA sequences in this sample translate to the same CDR3. V and J are TRBV11-2 and TRBJ1-5; no firm D call. Trimming took 1 base from V and 1 from J, leaving 8 bases between them. CDR3 length: 15 residues. Germline CDR1 and CDR2: SGHAT and FQNNGV. The CDR3 loop reads CASSLGRSSNQPQHF. The DNA of the CDR3 is TGTGCCAGCAGCTTAGGACGGAGCAGCAATCAGCCCCAGCATTTT.

V and J are TRBV5-1 and TRBJ2-1, with D perhaps matching TRBD1 (5 bases). CDR3 length equals 14 residues. V lost 0 bases and J 5 bases, leaving 9 bases between the germline ends. Per the germline V gene, CDR1 is SGHRS and CDR2 is YFSETQ. The CDR3 loop is CASSLEGANNEQFF. The CDR3, as DNA: TGCGCCAGCAGCTTGGAAGGGGCGAACAATGAGCAGTTCTTC.

This clone occurred once. J is TRBJ2-1 and V is TRBV7-8, with 13 nucleotides matching TRBD2. Per the germline V gene, CDR1 is SGHVS and CDR2 is FQNEAQ. The length of the CDR3 is 18 residues. J gave up 3 bases and V 2 bases, and 7 bases lay outside the gene matches. The CDR3 DNA reads as TGTGCCAGCAGCTTATTCTCGGGACTAGCGGGATTCTACAATGAGCAGTTCTTC. It encodes CASSLFSGLAGFYNEQFF.

The V call is TRBV30, the J call TRBJ2-6; 8 bases line up with TRBD2. Germline CDR1 GTSNPN, CDR2 SVGIG (reference sequence). Trimming took 8 bases from V and 2 from J; bases not matched to a gene: 14. The CDR3 has 17 amino acids. DNA of the CDR3: TGTGCCGGGACCATACCGGGACTAGAAACTGGGGCCAACGTCCTGACTTTC. It is translated as CAGTIPGLETGANVLTF.

J is TRBJ2-2 and V is TRBV2; D is undetermined. V lost 4 bases to trimming and J lost 5 bases, with 5 bases between them. Per the germline V gene, CDR1 is SNHLY and CDR2 is FYNNEI. This CDR3 has 12 amino acids. The CDR3 DNA reads TGTGCCAGCAGTGCTACGACCGGGGAGCTGTTTTTT. Its translation: CASSATTGELFF.

This chain uses TRBV19 with TRBJ2-1; 13 bases line up with TRBD2. The CDR3 totals 19 residues. Germline V CDR1 and CDR2: LNHDA, SQIVND (reference sequence). With V trimmed by 4 bases and J by 0 bases, 9 bases remained unmatched. The CDR3: CASSTSGLAGQSSYNEQFF. CDR3 sequence (DNA): TGTGCCAGTAGTACTTCGGGACTAGCGGGACAGAGCTCCTACAATGAGCAGTTCTTC.

This clone appeared once. The gene calls are TRBV29-1 and TRBJ1-2; 8 nucleotides line up with TRBD1. The V segment lost 3 bases and the J segment 6 bases; nucleotides outside the gene matches: 9. The germline V gene encodes CDR1 SQVTM and CDR2 ANQGSEA. The CDR3 length is 14 residues. The CDR3 DNA follows: TGCAGCGTTGAGTCCCCAGGGGGCTGGCATGGCTACACCTTC. It translates to CSVESPGGWHGYTF.

Only a few counts were recorded for this clone. V and J are TRBV30 and TRBJ1-5, with D perhaps TRBD1 (6 bases). This CDR3 spans 14 amino acids. The V end lost 4 bases, the J end lost 8 bases, and 18 bases lay between the germline ends. Germline CDR1 and CDR2: GTSNPN and SVGIG (reference sequence). The CDR3 DNA reads TGTGCCTGGAACCGAGGGGGGGGGCGAGAGCCCCAGCATTTT. Translating it yields CAWNRGGGREPQHF.

This chain links TRBV7-6 with TRBJ2-1, with TRBD2 matching over 9 bases. J lost 5 bases, V lost 3 bases, and 5 bases had no gene match. From germline, CDR1 is SGHVS and CDR2 FNYEAQ. The CDR3 length is 15 residues. DNA of the CDR3: TGTGCCAGCAGCTTGTTAGCGGGGGCCAACAATGAGCAGTTCTTC. This codes for CASSLLAGANNEQFF.

The chain joins TRBV19 to TRBJ2-1; TRBD1 matches at 7 bases. With 5 bases clipped from V and 9 bases from J, the junction kept 7 bases outside the gene matches. CDR3 size: 13 residues. The germline CDR1 and CDR2 sequences are LNHDA and SQIVND (reference sequence). CDR3 nucleotide sequence: TGTGCCAGTAGTCCGGGACAGAACGTTGAGCAGTTCTTC. Amino acid sequence: CASSPGQNVEQFF.

J is TRBJ2-5 and V is TRBV15, with 11 positions matching TRBD2. Germline CDR1 and CDR2: LNHNV and YYDKDF (reference sequence). The CDR3 runs to 16 residues. V lost 1 base to trimming and J lost 5 bases; unmatched junction nucleotides: 6. CDR3 sequence: CATSRAPGTSGETQYF. In DNA form, the CDR3 reads TGTGCCACCAGCAGAGCCCCCGGGACTAGCGGTGAGACCCAGTACTTC.

The chain combines TRBV11-2 with TRBJ1-2; D unresolved. V gave up 7 bases and J gave up 6 bases, with 15 bases separating them. CDR1 is SGHAT and CDR2 is FQNNGV in the germline V gene. CDR3 size: 13 residues. The DNA of the CDR3 is TGTGCCAGCACCCCCACCCGAGTGGATGGCTACACCTTC. Its protein is CASTPTRVDGYTF.

This clone was counted between two and nine times. V is TRBV5-1 and J is TRBJ2-3, with a weak D call TRBD1 (6 bases). V was trimmed by 2 bases and J by 3 bases, leaving 16 bases between them. CDR3 length equals 16 residues. CDR1 is SGHRS and CDR2 is YFSETQ in the germline V gene. CDR3 in amino acids: CASSFYRAGKTDTQYF. The CDR3 DNA reads TGCGCCAGCAGCTTTTACAGGGCGGGTAAGACAGATACGCAGTATTTT.

The chain uses TRBV19 and TRBJ2-1, with D uncertain. V was cut by 6 bases and J by 6 bases, with 12 bases left in between. There are 13 residues in the CDR3. Germline V gives CDR1 LNHDA, CDR2 SQIVND (reference sequence). CDR3 amino acids: CASSQVGPNEQFF. CDR3 DNA sequence: TGTGCCAGTAGCCAGGTTGGCCCCAATGAGCAGTTCTTC.

The chain couples TRBV28 to TRBJ1-4; TRBD1 matches 9 bases. Germline V CDR1 and CDR2: MDHEN, SYDVKM. The CDR3 spans 17 residues. The V gene end was trimmed by 6 bases and the J gene end by 2 bases; junction bases not matched to a gene: 10. CDR3 sequence reads: CASSHYRGRSTNEKLFF. The CDR3 DNA sequence: TGTGCCAGCAGCCATTACAGGGGGCGCAGCACTAATGAAAAACTGTTTTTT.

This clone was counted once. V usage is TRBV2 and J usage is TRBJ1-2; D unclear. V lost 4 bases and J lost 1, with 4 bases in between. This CDR3 is 12 amino acids long. The germline CDR1 and CDR2 sequences are SNHLY and FYNNEI. Here the CDR3 DNA reads TGTGCCAGCAGTGTAGATAACTATGGCTACACCTTC. This codes for CASSVDNYGYTF. The complete variable domain, with remaining parts taken from reference TRBV2 and TRBJ1-2, reads EPEVTQTPSHQVTQMGQEVILRCVPISNHLYFYWYRQILGQKVEFLVSFYNNEISEKSEIFDDQFSVERPDGSNFTLKIRSTKLEDSAMYFCASSVDNYGYTFGSGTRLTVV.

The chain's CDR3 is CASSYGTAGEETQYF. CDR3 bases: TGTGCCAGCAGTTACGGCACAGCGGGAGAAGAGACCCAGTACTTC. The chain couples TRBV6-6 to TRBJ2-5, with TRBD2 matching 8 bases. V lost 2 bases to trimming and J lost 3 bases; unmatched junction nucleotides: 5. The V gene's germline CDR1 is MNHNY and CDR2 SVGAGI (reference sequence). The CDR3 is 15 residues long.

J is TRBJ2-5 and V is TRBV6-1, with 8 bases matching TRBD1. V lost 6 bases and J lost 5; bases outside the gene matches: 8. There are 14 residues in the CDR3. The germline V gene has CDR1 MNHNS and CDR2 SASEGT. CDR3 coding DNA: TGTGCCAGCAGCAATCGACAGGGGTGGGAGACCCAGTACTTC. Translation: CASSNRQGWETQYF.